Presented here are 17 T cell receptor beta chains from one specimen sequenced in a study of T-cell memory formation after mild COVID-19. TCRdb analysed the 5' RACE reads with MiXCR anew, one entry per CDR3 protein. The table shows about 390,000 distinct CDR3 sequences, with approximately 16% occurring only once. The sequencing sample was made of PBMCs or a T cell subset sorted from them (not recorded which). These receptors were collected from a man younger than 35 who had mild COVID-19 (a few samples of this study predate the infection). Cell type and time point are not known.

The chain couples TRBV9 to TRBJ2-1; TRBD2 aligns across 9 bases. Germline V lookup: CDR1 SGDLS, CDR2 YYNGEE. V gave up 3 bases and J gave up 4 bases; unmatched junction bases: 5. The CDR3 is 15 amino acids. The CDR3 protein is CASSGLAAEYNEQFF. In nucleotides, the CDR3 is TGTGCCAGCAGCGGACTAGCGGCGGAATACAATGAGCAGTTCTTC.

The chain combines TRBV4-2 with TRBJ2-3; no clear D. Trimming shortened V by 4 bases and J by 10 bases, and 15 bases separated the two germline ends. The CDR3 is 13 amino acids. CDR1 and CDR2 (germline): LGHNA, YNFKEQ. For the CDR3, the DNA is TGTGCCAGCAGCCTGATGGGTTCCCCTCCGCAGTATTTT. It specifies CASSLMGSPPQYF.

This clonotype appeared a few times. The rearrangement links TRBV10-2 to TRBJ2-7; 8 bases align to TRBD2. This CDR3 contains 16 residues. Germline V CDR1 and CDR2: WSHSY, SAAADI. The J segment lost 2 bases and the V segment lost 1 base, leaving 7 bases of the junction unmatched. The CDR3 DNA reads TGCGCCAGCAGTGAGTTTACTAGCGGTGCGACCTACGAGCAGTACTTC. It is translated as CASSEFTSGATYEQYF.

The gene calls are TRBV7-2 and TRBJ1-1, with D possibly TRBD1 on 5 matching bases. V was pared by 2 bases and J by 6 bases, with 25 bases between. From germline, CDR1 is SGHTA and CDR2 FQGNSA. The CDR3 sequence is 18 residues long. In nucleotides, the CDR3 is TGTGCCAGCAGCTTATGGTTAGGAGGGGCGATTGTCGAAGCTGAAGCTTTCTTT. It specifies CASSLWLGGAIVEAEAFF.

The chain recombines TRBV20-1 with TRBJ2-7; 7 bases match TRBD1. V lost 3 bases to trimming and J lost 2 bases; unmatched junction nucleotides: 10. CDR1 is DFQATT and CDR2 is SNEGSKA in the germline V gene (reference sequence). The CDR3 length is 15 residues. CDR3 in amino acids: CSARGTARNPYEQYV. In DNA, the CDR3 is TGCAGTGCTAGGGGGACAGCTCGGAACCCCTACGAGCAGTACGTC.

The rearrangement joins TRBV9 to TRBJ1-2; D remains unclear. Germline CDR1 reads SGDLS; CDR2 reads YYNGEE. Trimming cost V 3 bases and J 5 bases, with 8 bases left between them. The CDR3 is 12 residues long. As DNA, the CDR3 is TGTGCCAGCAGCGCTGAACAGTATGGCTACACCTTC. Protein: CASSAEQYGYTF.

Only a few counts were recorded for this clonotype. This sequence joins TRBV7-2 and TRBJ2-7; D gene unclear. Germline loops: CDR1 SGHTA, CDR2 FQGNSA. V was shortened by 5 bases and J by 6 bases, with 14 bases between the two germline ends. The CDR3 is 13 residues long. CDR3: CASSANVKGEQYF. CDR3 bases: TGTGCCAGCAGCGCCAACGTCAAGGGCGAGCAGTACTTC.

The chain has TRBV20-1 and TRBJ1-1; D remains unclear. CDR1 and CDR2 (germline): DFQATT, SNEGSKA (reference sequence). The V end lost 0 bases, the J end lost 6 bases, and 11 bases lay between the germline ends. The CDR3 spans 13 residues. The DNA of the CDR3 is TGCAGTGCTAGAGAGCCAGGAAGGGCTGAAGCTTTCTTT. Its protein product is CSAREPGRAEAFF.

The chain combines TRBV6-5 with TRBJ2-3; TRBD1 is a possible D gene (5 bases). The V and J ends lost 6 bases and 1 base respectively, with 8 bases between them. Germline-derived CDR1 and CDR2 are MNHEY and SVGAGI. There are 13 residues in the CDR3. The CDR3 nucleotides are TGTGCCAGCAGAGCGACAGGCACAGATACGCAGTATTTT. This codes for CASRATGTDTQYF.

The gene calls are TRBV5-1 and TRBJ1-2; D not resolved. Trimming left V 4 bases short and J 4 bases short, with 11 bases between. CDR1 and CDR2 from the germline V gene are SGHRS and YFSETQ. This CDR3 has 13 residues. The CDR3 sequence is CASSRREGYGYTF. In DNA form, the CDR3 reads TGCGCCAGCAGCCGGAGGGAGGGCTATGGCTACACCTTC.

The chain uses TRBV6-5 and TRBJ1-1; D is unclear. There are 14 residues in the CDR3. Looked up from germline, CDR1 is MNHEY and CDR2 is SVGAGI. Trimming pared 2 bases from V and 0 bases from J, leaving 7 bases between. The chain's CDR3 is CASSYGVLNTEAFF. The CDR3 coding sequence is TGTGCCAGCAGTTACGGGGTTTTGAACACTGAAGCTTTCTTT.

This clonotype was seen a handful of times. The V and J genes are TRBV28 and TRBJ2-4, with 7 bases matching TRBD1. CDR3 length: 17 amino acids. CDR1 MDHEN and CDR2 SYDVKM come from the germline V gene. V was pared by 2 bases and J by 3 bases, with 10 bases of the junction left unmatched. CDR3 in amino acids: CASSLTPSTGNKNIQYF. CDR3 nucleotide sequence: TGTGCCAGCAGTTTAACCCCCTCGACAGGGAACAAAAACATTCAGTACTTC.

This clonotype came up a few times. The rearrangement links TRBV12-3 or TRBV12-4 to TRBJ1-1; TRBD1 agrees at 7 bases. This CDR3 has 13 amino acids. The V segment lost 5 bases and the J segment 4 bases; nucleotides outside the gene matches: 4. The CDR3 spells CASSTTGTTEAFF. CDR3 coding DNA: TGTGCCAGCAGTACGACAGGGACCACTGAAGCTTTCTTT.

CDR3 amino acids: CASSKGPGQVTNNSPLHF. CDR3 nucleotides: TGCGCCAGCAGCAAGGGTCCGGGACAGGTCACGAATAATTCACCCCTCCACTTT. The gene calls are TRBV5-1 and TRBJ1-6; 8 nucleotides agree with TRBD1. Looked up from germline, CDR1 is SGHRS and CDR2 is YFSETQ. The trim removed 4 bases at V and 5 bases at J, leaving 14 bases unmatched. The CDR3 runs to 18 residues.

This clonotype was seen at least ten times. The chain uses TRBV7-9 and TRBJ1-5; the D is unclear. The CDR3 extends over 15 amino acids. V gave up 0 bases and J gave up 4 bases, with 10 bases separating them. Germline V lookup: CDR1 SEHNR, CDR2 FQNEAQ (reference sequence). CDR3 nucleotide sequence: TGTGCCAGCAGCTTAGCGGGGATTGGGAATCAGCCCCAGCATTTT. Translation: CASSLAGIGNQPQHF.

In regard to this clonotype: Germline is not matched at one junction end, which may reflect a read error. The gene calls are TRBV27 and TRBJ1-5; tentative D call: TRBD1 (5 bases). The CDR3 extends over 12 amino acids. Looked up from germline, CDR1 is MNHEY and CDR2 is SMNVEV (reference sequence). This chain's CDR3 is CASCRLGQHQHF. CDR3 sequence (DNA): TGTGCCAGCTGCAGATTGGGGCAGCACCAGCATTTT.

This clonotype was detected a few times. The CDR3 protein is CASSPGNYEQYF. As DNA, the CDR3 is TGTGCCAGCAGTCCAGGGAACTACGAGCAGTACTTC. This rearrangement joins TRBV6-6 to TRBJ2-7, with D maybe TRBD1 (5 bases). V was shortened by 5 bases and J by 3 bases, with 8 bases between the two germline ends. CDR1 is MNHNY and CDR2 is SVGAGI in the germline V gene (reference sequence). The CDR3 spans 12 residues.